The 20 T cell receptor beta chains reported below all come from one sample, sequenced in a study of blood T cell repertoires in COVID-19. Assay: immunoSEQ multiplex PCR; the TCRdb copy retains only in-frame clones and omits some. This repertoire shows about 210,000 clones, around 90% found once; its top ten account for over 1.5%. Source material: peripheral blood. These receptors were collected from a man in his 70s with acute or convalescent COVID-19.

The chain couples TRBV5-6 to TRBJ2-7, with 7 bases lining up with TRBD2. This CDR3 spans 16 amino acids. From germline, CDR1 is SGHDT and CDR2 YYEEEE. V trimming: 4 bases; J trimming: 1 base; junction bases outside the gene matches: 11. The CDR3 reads CASSLSGGGPSYEQYF. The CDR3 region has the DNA TGTGCCAGCAGCCTCTCCGGGGGAGGGCCGTCCTACGAGCAGTACTTC. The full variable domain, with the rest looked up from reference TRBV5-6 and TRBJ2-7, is DAGVTQSPTHLIKTRGQQVTLRCSPKSGHDTVSWYQQALGQGPQFIFQYYEEEERQRGNFPDRFSGHQFPNYSSELNVNALLLGDSALYLCASSLSGGGPSYEQYFGPGTRLTVT.

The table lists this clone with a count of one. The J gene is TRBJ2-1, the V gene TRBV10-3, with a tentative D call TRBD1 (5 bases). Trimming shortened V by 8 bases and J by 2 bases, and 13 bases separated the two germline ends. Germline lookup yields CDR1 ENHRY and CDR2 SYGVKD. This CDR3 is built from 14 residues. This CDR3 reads CAIGATHPYNEQFF. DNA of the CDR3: TGTGCCATCGGGGCCACCCACCCCTACAATGAGCAGTTCTTC.

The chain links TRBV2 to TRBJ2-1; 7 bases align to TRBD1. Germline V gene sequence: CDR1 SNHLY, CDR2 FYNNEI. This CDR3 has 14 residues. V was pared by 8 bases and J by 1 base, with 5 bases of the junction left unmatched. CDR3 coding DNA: TGTGCCAGCCTACAGGGGTGGTCCTACAATGAGCAGTTCTTC. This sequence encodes CASLQGWSYNEQFF.

The CDR3 bases are TGTGCCAGCAGCTTGCCGGGAGGGCAAACAGATACGCAGTATTTT. Its translation is CASSLPGGQTDTQYF. This chain uses TRBV7-9 with TRBJ2-3; 8 bases align to TRBD2. Unmatched junction bases numbered 5, after V lost 3 bases and J lost 3 bases. Germline V gives CDR1 SEHNR, CDR2 FQNEAQ (reference sequence). The CDR3 totals 15 residues. The full variable domain, rest sourced from reference TRBV7-9 and TRBJ2-3, is DTGVSQNPRHKITKRGQNVTFRCDPISEHNRLYWYRQTLGQGPEFLTYFQNEAQLEKSRLLSDRFSAERPKGSFSTLEIQRTEQGDSAMYLCASSLPGGQTDTQYFGPGTRLTVL.

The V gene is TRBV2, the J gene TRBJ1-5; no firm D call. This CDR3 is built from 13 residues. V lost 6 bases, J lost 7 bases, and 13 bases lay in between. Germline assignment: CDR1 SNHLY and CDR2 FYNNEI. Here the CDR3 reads CASRSNSRQPQHF. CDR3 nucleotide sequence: TGTGCCAGCAGGTCGAACAGCCGACAGCCCCAGCATTTT.

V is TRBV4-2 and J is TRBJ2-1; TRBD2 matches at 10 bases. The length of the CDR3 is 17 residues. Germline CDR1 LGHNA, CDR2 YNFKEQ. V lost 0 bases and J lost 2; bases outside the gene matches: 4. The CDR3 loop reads CASSQEWLAGAYNEQFF. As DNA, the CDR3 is TGTGCCAGCAGCCAAGAATGGCTAGCGGGAGCCTACAATGAGCAGTTCTTC.

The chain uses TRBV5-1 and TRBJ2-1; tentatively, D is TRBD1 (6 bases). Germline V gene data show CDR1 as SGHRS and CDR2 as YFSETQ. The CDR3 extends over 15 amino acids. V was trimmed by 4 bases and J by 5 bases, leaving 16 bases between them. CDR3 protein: CASSPVTGSDNEQFF. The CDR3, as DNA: TGCGCCAGCAGCCCGGTCACAGGGTCAGACAATGAGCAGTTCTTC.

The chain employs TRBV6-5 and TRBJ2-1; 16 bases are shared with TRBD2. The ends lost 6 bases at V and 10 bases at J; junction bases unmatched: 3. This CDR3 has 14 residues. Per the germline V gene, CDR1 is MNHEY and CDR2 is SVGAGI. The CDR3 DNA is TGTGCCAGCAGCCCGGGACTAGCGGGGGGGGAGCAGTTCTTC. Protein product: CASSPGLAGGEQFF.

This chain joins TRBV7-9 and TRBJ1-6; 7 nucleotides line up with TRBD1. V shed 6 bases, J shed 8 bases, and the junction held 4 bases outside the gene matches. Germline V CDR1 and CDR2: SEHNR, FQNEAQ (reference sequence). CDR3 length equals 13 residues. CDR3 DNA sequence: TGTGCCAGCAGTCGGGACAGCTATTCACCCCTCCACTTT. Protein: CASSRDSYSPLHF.

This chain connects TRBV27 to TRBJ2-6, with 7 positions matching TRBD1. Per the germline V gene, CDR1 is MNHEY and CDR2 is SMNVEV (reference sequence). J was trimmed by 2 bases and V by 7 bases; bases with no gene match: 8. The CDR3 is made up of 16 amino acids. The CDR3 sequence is CASTSGQGAGANVLTF. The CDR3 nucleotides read TGTGCCAGCACTTCCGGGCAGGGGGCTGGGGCCAACGTCCTGACTTTC.

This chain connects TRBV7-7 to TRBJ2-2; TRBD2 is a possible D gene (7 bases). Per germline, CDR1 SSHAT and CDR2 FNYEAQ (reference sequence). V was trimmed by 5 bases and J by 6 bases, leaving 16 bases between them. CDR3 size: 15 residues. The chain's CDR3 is CASSPLGGGSGELFF. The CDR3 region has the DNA TGTGCCAGCAGCCCCTTAGGGGGGGGCTCCGGGGAGCTGTTTTTT.

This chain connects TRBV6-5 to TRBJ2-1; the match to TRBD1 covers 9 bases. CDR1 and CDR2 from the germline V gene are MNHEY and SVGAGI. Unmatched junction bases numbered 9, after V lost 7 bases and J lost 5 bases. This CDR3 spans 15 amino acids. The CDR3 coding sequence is TGTGCCAGCACAGTTCCCGGGACAGGGAACAATGAGCAGTTCTTC. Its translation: CASTVPGTGNNEQFF.

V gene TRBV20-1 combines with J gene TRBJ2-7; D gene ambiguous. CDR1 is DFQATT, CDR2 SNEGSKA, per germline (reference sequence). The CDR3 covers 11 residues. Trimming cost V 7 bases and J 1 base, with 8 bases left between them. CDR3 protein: CSGWASYEQYF. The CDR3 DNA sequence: TGCAGTGGGTGGGCTTCCTACGAGCAGTACTTC.

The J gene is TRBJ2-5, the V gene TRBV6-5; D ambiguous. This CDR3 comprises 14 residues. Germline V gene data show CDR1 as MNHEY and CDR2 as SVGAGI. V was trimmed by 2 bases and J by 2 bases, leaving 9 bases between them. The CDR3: CASSYGSRQETQYF. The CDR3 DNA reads TGTGCCAGCAGTTACGGCTCACGTCAAGAGACCCAGTACTTC.

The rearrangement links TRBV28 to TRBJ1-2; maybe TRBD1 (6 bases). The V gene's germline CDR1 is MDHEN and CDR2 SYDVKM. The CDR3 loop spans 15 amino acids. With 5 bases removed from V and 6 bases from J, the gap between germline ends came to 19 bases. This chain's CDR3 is CASSPHIGGANGYTF. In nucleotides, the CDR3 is TGTGCCAGCAGTCCTCACATAGGGGGGGCTAATGGCTACACCTTC.

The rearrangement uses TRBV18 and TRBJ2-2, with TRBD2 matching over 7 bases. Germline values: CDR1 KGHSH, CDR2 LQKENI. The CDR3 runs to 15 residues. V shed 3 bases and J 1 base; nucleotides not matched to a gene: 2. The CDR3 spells CASSPGGLNTGELFF. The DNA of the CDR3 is TGTGCCAGCTCACCGGGAGGGCTGAACACCGGGGAGCTGTTTTTT.

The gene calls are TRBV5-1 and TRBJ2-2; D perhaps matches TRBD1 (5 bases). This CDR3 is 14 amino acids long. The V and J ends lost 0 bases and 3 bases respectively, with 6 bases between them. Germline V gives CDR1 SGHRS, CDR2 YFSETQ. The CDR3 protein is CASSLEGDTGELFF. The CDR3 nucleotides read TGCGCCAGCAGCTTGGAAGGGGACACCGGGGAGCTGTTTTTT. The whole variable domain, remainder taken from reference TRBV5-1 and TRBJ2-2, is KAGVTQTPRYLIKTRGQQVTLSCSPISGHRSVSWYQQTPGQGLQFLFEYFSETQRNKGNFPGRFSGRQFSNSRSEMNVSTLELGDSALYLCASSLEGDTGELFFGEGSRLTVL.

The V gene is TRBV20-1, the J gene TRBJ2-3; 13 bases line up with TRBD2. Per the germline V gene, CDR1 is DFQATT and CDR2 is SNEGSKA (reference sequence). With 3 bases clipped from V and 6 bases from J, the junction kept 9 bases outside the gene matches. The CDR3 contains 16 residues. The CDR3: CSASQLGLAGVDTQYF. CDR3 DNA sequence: TGCAGTGCTAGTCAACTTGGACTAGCGGGAGTGGATACGCAGTATTTT.

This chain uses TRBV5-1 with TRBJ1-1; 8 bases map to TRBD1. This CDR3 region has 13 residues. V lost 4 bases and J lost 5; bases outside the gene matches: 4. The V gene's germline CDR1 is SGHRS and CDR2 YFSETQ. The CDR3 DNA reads TGCGCCAGCAGCGGACAGGGAGTAACTGAAGCTTTCTTT. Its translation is CASSGQGVTEAFF. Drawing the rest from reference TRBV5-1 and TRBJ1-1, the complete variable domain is KAGVTQTPRYLIKTRGQQVTLSCSPISGHRSVSWYQQTPGQGLQFLFEYFSETQRNKGNFPGRFSGRQFSNSRSEMNVSTLELGDSALYLCASSGQGVTEAFFGQGTRLTVV.

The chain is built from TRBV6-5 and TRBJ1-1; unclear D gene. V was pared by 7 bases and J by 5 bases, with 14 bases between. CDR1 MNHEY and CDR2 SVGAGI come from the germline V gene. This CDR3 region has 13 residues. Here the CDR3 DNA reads TGTGCCAGCAATATAACCCCTAGGACTGAAGCTTTCTTT. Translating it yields CASNITPRTEAFF.